This T cell receptor (beta chain) was observed in a study of control samples from healthy donors and cancer patients. CDR1 is MGHDK and CDR2 is SYGVNS in the germline V gene. V shed 7 bases, J shed 4 bases, and the junction held 16 bases outside the gene matches. There are 17 residues in the CDR3. Here immunoSEQ multiplex PCR was the method, and the copy in TCRdb shows in-frame clones only, minus some. The table includes 95,000 to 100,000 clones, approximately 82% detected once. This clone showed up just a few times. Sequenced material: blood. The sequence was obtained from a man in his sixties in good health. V gene TRBV25-1 combines with J gene TRBJ1-3; 7 bases fit TRBD1. Written as DNA, the CDR3 is TGTGCCAGCAAACTCCAAACGACAGGGAGAGGAGGAAACACCATATATTTT. It codes for CASKLQTTGRGGNTIYF.